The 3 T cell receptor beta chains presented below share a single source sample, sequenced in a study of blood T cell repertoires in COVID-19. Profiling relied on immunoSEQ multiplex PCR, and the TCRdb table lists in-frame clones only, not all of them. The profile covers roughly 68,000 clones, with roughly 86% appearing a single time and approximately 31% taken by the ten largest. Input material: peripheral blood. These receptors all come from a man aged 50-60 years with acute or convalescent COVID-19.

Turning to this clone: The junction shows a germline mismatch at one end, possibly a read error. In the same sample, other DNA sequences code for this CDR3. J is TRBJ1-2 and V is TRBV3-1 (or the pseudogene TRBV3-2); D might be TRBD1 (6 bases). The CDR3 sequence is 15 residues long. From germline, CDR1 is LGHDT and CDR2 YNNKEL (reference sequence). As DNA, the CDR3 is TGTGCTAGCAGCCTAAACCCGGGACAAAACGGGGGCTACACCTTC. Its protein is CASSLNPGQNGGYTF.

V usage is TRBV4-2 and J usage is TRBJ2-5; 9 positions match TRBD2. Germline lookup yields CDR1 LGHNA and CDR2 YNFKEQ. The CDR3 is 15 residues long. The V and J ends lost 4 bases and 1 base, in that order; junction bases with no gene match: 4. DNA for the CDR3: TGTGCCAGCAGCCCACTGACTAGCGGCCAAGAGACCCAGTACTTC. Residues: CASSPLTSGQETQYF.

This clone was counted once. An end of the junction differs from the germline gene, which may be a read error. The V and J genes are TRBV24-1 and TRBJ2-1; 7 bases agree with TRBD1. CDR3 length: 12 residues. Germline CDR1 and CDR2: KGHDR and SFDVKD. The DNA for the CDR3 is TGTGCCACCAGTGATACGGGACAGAATCTTGTCTTC. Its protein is CATSDTGQNLVF.